This TCR beta chain was identified in a study of blood T cell repertoires in COVID-19. Study context: Specimens from acute and convalescent COVID-19 originated in the United States, Italy and Spain. PBMCs, B-cell-depleted T cells, or T cells were the source of the cDNA or gDNA that made up the material.

CDR3 length: 16 amino acids. Unmatched junction bases numbered 4, after V lost 4 bases and J lost 2 bases. Germline loops: CDR1 LGHNA, CDR2 YNFKEQ. As handled by the study authors: Reference gene primers were amplified, and this amplification served to estimate nucleated cell counts. Generated by immunoSEQ multiplex PCR, the TCRdb table keeps only in-frame clones and is missing some. The V and J calls and the clone size are those of that table, but D and trimming were determined from the DNA. The sample consists of 150,000 or so clones, 76% of them appearing once. The sequenced sample consisted of peripheral blood. The chain uses TRBV4-2 and TRBJ2-3, with TRBD2 matching over 12 bases. The receptor comes from a woman aged 80 or over with active or convalescent COVID-19. Here the CDR3 DNA reads TGTGCCAGCAGCCTCCGACTAGCGGGGGACACAGATACGCAGTATTTT. As protein: CASSLRLAGDTDTQYF.